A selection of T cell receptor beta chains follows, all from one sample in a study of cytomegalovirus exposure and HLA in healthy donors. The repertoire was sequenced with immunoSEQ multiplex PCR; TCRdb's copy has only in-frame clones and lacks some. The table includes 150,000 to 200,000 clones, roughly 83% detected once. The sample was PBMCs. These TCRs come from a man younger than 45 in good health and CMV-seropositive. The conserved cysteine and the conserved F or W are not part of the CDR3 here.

CDR3 protein: ASSRPTGGTDTQY
V gene: TRBV18

CDR3 protein: ASSLGSTGKGDTQY
V gene: TRBV5-1

CDR3 protein: ASSQNTDTQY
V gene: TRBV6-1

CDR3 protein: ASSLWGGRVTDTQY
V gene: TRBV27

CDR3 protein: ASSRRPLENEKLF
V gene: TRBV5-1

CDR3 protein: ASFSSGTGSVRQY
V gene: TRBV28

CDR3 protein: SVEEERPFNTGELF
V gene: TRBV29-1

CDR3 protein: ASSSRTEAF
V gene: TRBV5-1

CDR3 protein: ASSRSGGGLYEQY
V gene: TRBV5-4

CDR3 protein: ASSFTGSSYNEQF
V gene: TRBV7-3

CDR3 protein: ASNERGREQY
V gene: TRBV19

CDR3 protein: ASSLSGQGPDTQY
V gene: TRBV18

CDR3 protein: ASRTGSGNTIY
V gene: TRBV28

CDR3 protein: ASSRRGGEENIQY
V gene: TRBV5-4

CDR3 protein: ASMAQGLYNEQF
V gene: TRBV2

CDR3 protein: AWSTGGEQY
V gene: TRBV30

CDR3 protein: ASSRPNRGGTEAF
V gene: TRBV6-6

CDR3 protein: ASSDSTSGGKYNEQF
V gene: TRBV6-4

CDR3 protein: ASSLEGGENTEAF
V gene: TRBV28

CDR3 protein: AWNPGSSGANVLT
V gene: TRBV30

CDR3 protein: ASSETSGYTGELF
V gene: TRBV9

CDR3 protein: ASSPPRGLAGADDNEQF
V gene: TRBV7-9

CDR3 protein: ASSLQGRSNEKLF
V gene: TRBV5-4

CDR3 protein: ASSVRGGTDTQY
V gene: TRBV25-1

CDR3 protein: AWSPPTGD
V gene: TRBV30

CDR3 protein: ASRLDRDQPQH
V gene: TRBV7-2

CDR3 protein: ASSPGGTAEETQY
V gene: TRBV7-9

CDR3 protein: ASSAPIRNIQY
V gene: TRBV7-9

CDR3 protein: ASSPPGSGELF
V gene: TRBV7-2

CDR3 protein: ASSPNLGQGAGQPQH
V gene: TRBV18

CDR3 protein: AISEGPGGSYNSPLH
V gene: TRBV10-3

CDR3 protein: ASSVAHRVDGYT
V gene: TRBV9

CDR3 protein: ASTTQGSYNEQF
V gene: TRBV19

CDR3 protein: ASSSGQTPYEQY
V gene: TRBV28

CDR3 protein: ASSYSEGGNQPQH
V gene: TRBV6-5

CDR3 protein: ASSQVSGKGETQY
V gene: TRBV4-3

CDR3 protein: ASSEFRGDNEQF
V gene: TRBV6-1

CDR3 protein: ATSRGRDKQPQH
V gene: TRBV15